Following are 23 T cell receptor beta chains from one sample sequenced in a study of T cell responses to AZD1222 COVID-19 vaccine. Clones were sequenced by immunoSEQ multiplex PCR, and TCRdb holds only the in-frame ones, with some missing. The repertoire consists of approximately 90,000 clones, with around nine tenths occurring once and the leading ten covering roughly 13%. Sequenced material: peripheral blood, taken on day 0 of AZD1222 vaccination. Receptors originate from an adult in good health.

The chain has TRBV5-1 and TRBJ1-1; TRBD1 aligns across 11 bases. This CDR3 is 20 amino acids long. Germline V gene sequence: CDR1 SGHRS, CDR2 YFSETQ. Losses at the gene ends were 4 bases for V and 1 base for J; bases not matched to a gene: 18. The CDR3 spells CASSPGQGVTYGAANTEAFF. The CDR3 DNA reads TGCGCCAGCAGCCCGGGACAGGGGGTCACTTACGGCGCGGCGAACACTGAAGCTTTCTTT. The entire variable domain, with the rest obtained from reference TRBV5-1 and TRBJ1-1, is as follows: KAGVTQTPRYLIKTRGQQVTLSCSPISGHRSVSWYQQTPGQGLQFLFEYFSETQRNKGNFPGRFSGRQFSNSRSEMNVSTLELGDSALYLCASSPGQGVTYGAANTEAFFGQGTRLTVV.

CDR3 loop: CASSQGQGAGETQYF. The CDR3 nucleotides read TGTGCCAGTAGCCAGGGACAGGGGGCGGGAGAGACCCAGTACTTC. The rearrangement links TRBV19 to TRBJ2-5, with TRBD1 identical over 12 bases. The CDR3 extends over 15 amino acids. From germline, CDR1 is LNHDA and CDR2 SQIVND (reference sequence). V gave up 6 bases and J gave up 4 bases; unmatched junction bases: 6.

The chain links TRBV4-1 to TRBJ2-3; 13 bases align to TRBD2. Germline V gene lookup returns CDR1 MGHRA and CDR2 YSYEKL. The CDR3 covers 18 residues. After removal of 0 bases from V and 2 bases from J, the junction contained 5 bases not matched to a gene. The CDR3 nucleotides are TGCGCCAGCAGCCAAGATGGGACTAGCGGGGTTTCCACAGATACGCAGTATTTT. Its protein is CASSQDGTSGVSTDTQYF.

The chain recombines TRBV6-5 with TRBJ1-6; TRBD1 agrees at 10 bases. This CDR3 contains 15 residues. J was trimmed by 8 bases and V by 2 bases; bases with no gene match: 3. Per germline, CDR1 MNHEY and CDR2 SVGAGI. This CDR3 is CASSYTGTGDSPLHF. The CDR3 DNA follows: TGTGCCAGCAGTTACACCGGGACAGGGGATTCACCCCTCCACTTT.

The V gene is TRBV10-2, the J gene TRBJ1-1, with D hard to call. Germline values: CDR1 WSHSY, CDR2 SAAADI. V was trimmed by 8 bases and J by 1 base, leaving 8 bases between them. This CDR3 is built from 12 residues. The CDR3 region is CASGLPNTEAFF. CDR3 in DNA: TGCGCCAGCGGCCTACCGAACACTGAAGCTTTCTTT.

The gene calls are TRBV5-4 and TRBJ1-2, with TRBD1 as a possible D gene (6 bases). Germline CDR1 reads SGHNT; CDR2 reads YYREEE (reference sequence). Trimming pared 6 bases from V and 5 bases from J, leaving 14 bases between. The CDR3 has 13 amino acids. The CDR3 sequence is CASNPGTRYGYTF. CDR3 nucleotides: TGTGCCAGCAACCCCGGGACACGGTATGGCTACACCTTC.

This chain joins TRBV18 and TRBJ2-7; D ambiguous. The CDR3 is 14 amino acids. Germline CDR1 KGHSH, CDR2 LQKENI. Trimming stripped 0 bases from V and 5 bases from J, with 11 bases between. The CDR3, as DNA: TGTGCCAGCTCACCACCAGTTAGGAGAGACGAGCAGTACTTC. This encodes CASSPPVRRDEQYF.

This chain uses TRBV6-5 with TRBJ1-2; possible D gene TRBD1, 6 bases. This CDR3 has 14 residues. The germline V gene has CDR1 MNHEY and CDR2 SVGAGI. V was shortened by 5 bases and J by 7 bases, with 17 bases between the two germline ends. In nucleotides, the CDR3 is TGTGCCAGCAGTACCCTGACAGGATCCTTTGGCTACACCTTC. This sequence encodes CASSTLTGSFGYTF.

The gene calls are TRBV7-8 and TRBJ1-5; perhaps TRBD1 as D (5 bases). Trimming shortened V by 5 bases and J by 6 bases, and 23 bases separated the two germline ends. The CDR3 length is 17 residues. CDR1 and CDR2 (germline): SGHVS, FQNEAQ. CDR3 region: CASSQGRGLIVSQPQHF. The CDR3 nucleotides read TGTGCCAGCAGCCAGGGTCGGGGGTTAATAGTAAGTCAGCCCCAGCATTTT.

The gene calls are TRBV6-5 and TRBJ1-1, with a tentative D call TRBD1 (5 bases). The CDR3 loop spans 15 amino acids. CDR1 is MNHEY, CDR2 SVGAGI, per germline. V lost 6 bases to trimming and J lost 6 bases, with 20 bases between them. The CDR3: CASRPRTQGVAEAFF. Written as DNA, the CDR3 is TGTGCCAGCAGACCTCGCACTCAGGGTGTCGCTGAAGCTTTCTTT.

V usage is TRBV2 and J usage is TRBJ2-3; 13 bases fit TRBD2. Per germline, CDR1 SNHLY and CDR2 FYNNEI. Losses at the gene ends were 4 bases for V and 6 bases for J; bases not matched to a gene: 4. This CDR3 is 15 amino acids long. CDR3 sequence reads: CASSGTSGSRDTQYF. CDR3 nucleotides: TGTGCCAGCAGTGGGACTAGCGGGAGTCGGGATACGCAGTATTTT.

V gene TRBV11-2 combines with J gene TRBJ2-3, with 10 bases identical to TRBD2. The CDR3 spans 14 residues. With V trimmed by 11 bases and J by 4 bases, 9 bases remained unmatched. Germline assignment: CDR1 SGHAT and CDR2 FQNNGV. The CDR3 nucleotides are TGTGCCGCAGGGAGCGGGGGGGCTGCAGATACGCAGTATTTT. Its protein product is CAAGSGGAADTQYF.

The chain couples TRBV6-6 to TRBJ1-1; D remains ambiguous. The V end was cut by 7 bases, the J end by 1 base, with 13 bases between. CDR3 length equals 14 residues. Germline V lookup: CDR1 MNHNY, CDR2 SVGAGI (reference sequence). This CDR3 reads CASNPQIRNTEAFF. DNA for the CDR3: TGTGCCAGCAACCCACAGATACGGAACACTGAAGCTTTCTTT.

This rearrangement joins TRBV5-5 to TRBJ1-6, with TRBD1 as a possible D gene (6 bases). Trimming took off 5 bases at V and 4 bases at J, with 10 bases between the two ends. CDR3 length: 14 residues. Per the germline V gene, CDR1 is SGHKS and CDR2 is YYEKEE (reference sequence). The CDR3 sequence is CASRYRDYNSPLHF. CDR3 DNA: TGTGCCAGCAGGTACAGGGATTATAATTCACCCCTCCACTTT.

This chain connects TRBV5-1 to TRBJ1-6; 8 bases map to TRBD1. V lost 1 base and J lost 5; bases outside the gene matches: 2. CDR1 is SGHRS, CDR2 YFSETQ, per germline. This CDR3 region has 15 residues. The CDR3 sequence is CASSLSGGDNSPLHF. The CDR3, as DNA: TGCGCCAGCAGCTTGTCAGGGGGCGATAATTCACCCCTCCACTTT.

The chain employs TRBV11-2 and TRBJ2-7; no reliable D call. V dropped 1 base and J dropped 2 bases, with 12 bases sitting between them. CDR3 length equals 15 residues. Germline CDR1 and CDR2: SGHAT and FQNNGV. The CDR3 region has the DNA TGTGCCAGCAGCTTAGGGGTTTACAATACCTACGAGCAGTACTTC. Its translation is CASSLGVYNTYEQYF.

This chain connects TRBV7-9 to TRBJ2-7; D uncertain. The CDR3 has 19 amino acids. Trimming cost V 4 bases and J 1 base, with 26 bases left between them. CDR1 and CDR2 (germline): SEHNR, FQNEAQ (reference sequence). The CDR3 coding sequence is TGTGCCAGCAGCTCAGAAATAACCCCATCGAGGACGATGTCCTACGAGCAGTACTTC. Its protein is CASSSEITPSRTMSYEQYF. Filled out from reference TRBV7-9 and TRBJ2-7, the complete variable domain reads DTGVSQNPRHKITKRGQNVTFRCDPISEHNRLYWYRQTLGQGPEFLTYFQNEAQLEKSRLLSDRFSAERPKGSFSTLEIQRTEQGDSAMYLCASSSEITPSRTMSYEQYFGPGTRLTVT.

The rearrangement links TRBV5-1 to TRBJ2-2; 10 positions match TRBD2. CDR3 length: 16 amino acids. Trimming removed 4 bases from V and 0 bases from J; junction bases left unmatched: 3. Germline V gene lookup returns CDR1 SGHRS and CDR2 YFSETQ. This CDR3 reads CASSEGLAANTGELFF. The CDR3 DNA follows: TGCGCCAGCAGCGAAGGACTAGCGGCGAACACCGGGGAGCTGTTTTTT.

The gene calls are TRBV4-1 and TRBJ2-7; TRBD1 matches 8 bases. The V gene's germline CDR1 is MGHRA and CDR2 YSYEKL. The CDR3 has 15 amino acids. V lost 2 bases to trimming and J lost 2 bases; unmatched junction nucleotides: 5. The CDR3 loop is CASSQRTGTPYEQYF. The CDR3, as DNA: TGCGCCAGCAGCCAAAGGACAGGGACCCCCTACGAGCAGTACTTC.

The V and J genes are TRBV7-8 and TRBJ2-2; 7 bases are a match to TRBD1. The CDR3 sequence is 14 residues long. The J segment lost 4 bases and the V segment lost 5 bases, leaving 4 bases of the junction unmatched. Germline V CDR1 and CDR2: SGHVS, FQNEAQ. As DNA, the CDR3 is TGTGCCAGCAGCCCGAACAGGGGCACCGGGGAGCTGTTTTTT. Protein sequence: CASSPNRGTGELFF.

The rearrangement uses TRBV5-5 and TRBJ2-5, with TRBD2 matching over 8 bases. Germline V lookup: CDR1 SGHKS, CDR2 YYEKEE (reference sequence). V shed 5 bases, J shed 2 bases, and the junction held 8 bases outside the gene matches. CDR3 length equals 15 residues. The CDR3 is CASRDPGLVQETQYF. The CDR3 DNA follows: TGTGCCAGCAGGGACCCGGGACTAGTGCAAGAGACCCAGTACTTC.

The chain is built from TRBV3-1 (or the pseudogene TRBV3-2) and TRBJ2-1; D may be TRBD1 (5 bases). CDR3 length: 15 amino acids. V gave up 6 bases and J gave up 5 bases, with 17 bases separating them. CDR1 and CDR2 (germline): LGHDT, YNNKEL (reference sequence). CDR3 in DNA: TGTGCCAGCAGTAGGGGATTCGCCAAACACAATGAGCAGTTCTTC. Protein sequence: CASSRGFAKHNEQFF.

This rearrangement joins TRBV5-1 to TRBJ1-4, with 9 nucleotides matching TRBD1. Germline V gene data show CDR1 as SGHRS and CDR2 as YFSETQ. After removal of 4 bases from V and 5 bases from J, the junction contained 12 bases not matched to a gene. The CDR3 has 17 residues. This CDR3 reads CASSADRGSSFNEKLFF. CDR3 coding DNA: TGCGCCAGCAGCGCGGACAGGGGAAGCTCCTTCAATGAAAAACTGTTTTTT. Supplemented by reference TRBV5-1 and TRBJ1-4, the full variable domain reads KAGVTQTPRYLIKTRGQQVTLSCSPISGHRSVSWYQQTPGQGLQFLFEYFSETQRNKGNFPGRFSGRQFSNSRSEMNVSTLELGDSALYLCASSADRGSSFNEKLFFGSGTQLSVL.